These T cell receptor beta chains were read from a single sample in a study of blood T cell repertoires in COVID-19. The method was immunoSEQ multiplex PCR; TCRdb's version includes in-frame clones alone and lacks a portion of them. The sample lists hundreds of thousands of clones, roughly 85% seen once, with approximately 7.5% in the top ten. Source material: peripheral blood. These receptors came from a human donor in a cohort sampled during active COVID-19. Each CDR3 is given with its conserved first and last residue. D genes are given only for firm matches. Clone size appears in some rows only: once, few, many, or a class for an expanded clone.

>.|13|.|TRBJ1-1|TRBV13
TGTGCCAGCACCGAAAGAAGCCTCACTGAAGCTTTCTTT
CASTERSLTEAFF
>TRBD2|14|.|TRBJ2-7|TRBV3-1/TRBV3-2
TGTGCCAGCAGCTTTAGGACTAGTAGGTACGAGCAGTACTTC
CASSFRTSRYEQYF
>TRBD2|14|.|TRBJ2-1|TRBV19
TGTGCCAGTACCCTGACTAGCGGTGTAGTTGAGCAGTTCTTC
CASTLTSGVVEQFF
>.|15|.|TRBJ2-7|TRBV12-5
TGTGCTAGTGGTCCCGGGGAGGCGAGCGGGTACGAGCAGTACTTC
CASGPGEASGYEQYF
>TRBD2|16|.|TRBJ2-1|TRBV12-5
TGTGCTAGTGGTTTGAGACTAGCGGGGGCCTACAATGAGCAGTTCTTC
CASGLRLAGAYNEQFF
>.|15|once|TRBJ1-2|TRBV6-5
TGTGCCAGCAGTTACACCCCGACAGCTATCTATGGCTACACCTTC
CASSYTPTAIYGYTF
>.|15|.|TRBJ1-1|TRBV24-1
TGTGCCACCAGTGCCCCCGATCCACTCAATTACGAAGCTTTCTTT
CATSAPDPLNYEAFF
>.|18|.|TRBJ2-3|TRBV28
TGTGCCAGCAGCTATGGTTTGAGGGACACAGGGCGGAGAGATACGCAGTATTTT
CASSYGLRDTGRRDTQYF
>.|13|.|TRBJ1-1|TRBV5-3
TGTGCCAGAAGCACCAGGGTAGGCACTGAAGCTTTCTTT
CARSTRVGTEAFF
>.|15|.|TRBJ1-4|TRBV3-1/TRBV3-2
TGTGCCAGCAGCCAAGCAGAGCCTCGGAGGGAAAAACTGTTTTTT
CASSQAEPRREKLFF